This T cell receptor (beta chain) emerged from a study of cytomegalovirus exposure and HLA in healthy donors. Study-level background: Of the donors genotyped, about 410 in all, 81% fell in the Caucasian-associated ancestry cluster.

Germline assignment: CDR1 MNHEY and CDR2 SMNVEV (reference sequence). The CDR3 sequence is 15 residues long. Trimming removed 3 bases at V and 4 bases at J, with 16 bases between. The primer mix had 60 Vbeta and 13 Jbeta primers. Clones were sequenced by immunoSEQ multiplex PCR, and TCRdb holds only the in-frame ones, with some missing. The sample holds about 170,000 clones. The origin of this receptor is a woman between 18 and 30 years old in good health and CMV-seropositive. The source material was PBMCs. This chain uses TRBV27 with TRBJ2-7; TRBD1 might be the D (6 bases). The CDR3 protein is CASSLGQGRVYEQYF. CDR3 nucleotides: TGTGCCAGCAGTTTGGGGCAGGGGAGAGTGTACGAGCAGTACTTC.